These 12 T cell receptor beta chains came from one sample sequenced in a study of blood T cells in healthy people across ages (dated by TCRdb to the mid-2010s). Library creation used 5' RACE. The sequencer listed for this sample is Illumina HiSeq 2500. A second PCR of roughly 7 to 11 cycles was run with a J-beta primer mix and a sample-barcoded 5' primer. The public reads were quality trimmed at Q25 with fastp and then assembled into clones with MiXCR by TCRdb, keeping productive beta chains. Each record represents a unique CDR3 protein, reported with the most common genes and DNA among its rows. For this sample there are approximately 810,000 distinct CDR3 sequences; 29% appear just once. The ten largest clones capture around 15% of the sample. The specimen was blood. The receptors here all came from a woman of 80 years or more in good health.

Points on this clonotype: A read error may explain this, as a much larger clone is one base away. This rearrangement joins TRBV5-6 to TRBJ2-7; a weak D match, TRBD1 (5 bases). This CDR3 spans 14 amino acids. Trimming took off 3 bases at V and 12 bases at J, with 22 bases between the two ends. Germline CDR1 SGHDT, CDR2 YYEEEE. The CDR3: CASSSLQGKETRYF. The CDR3 nucleotides are TGTGCCAGCAGCTCCCTGCAGGGAAAAGAGACCCGGTACTTC.

This clonotype came up many times. CDR3 region: CASSDPSLARTRGETQYF. The DNA of the CDR3 is TGCGCCAGCAGCGACCCCAGTCTAGCTCGGACTCGGGGGGAGACCCAGTACTTC. This chain uses TRBV5-1 with TRBJ2-5; tentatively, D is TRBD2 (6 bases). Trimming left V 4 bases short and J 5 bases short, with 27 bases between. Germline V gene sequence: CDR1 SGHRS, CDR2 YFSETQ. This CDR3 region has 18 residues.

The chain links TRBV18 to TRBJ2-3; 8 bases agree with TRBD1. CDR1 is KGHSH and CDR2 is LQKENI in the germline V gene. The CDR3 loop spans 16 amino acids. The ends lost 6 bases at V and 2 bases at J; junction bases unmatched: 10. The CDR3 DNA is TGTGCCAGCTCGACCCGCAGGGGGCGGGACACAGATACGCAGTATTTT. The encoded protein is CASSTRRGRDTDTQYF.

This clonotype was seen at least ten times. The chain combines TRBV6-6 with TRBJ2-1; weak D call: TRBD2 (7 bases). The germline V and J ends were trimmed by 2 bases and 6 bases, with 8 bases remaining between them. CDR3 size: 13 residues. Germline V gene data show CDR1 as MNHNY and CDR2 as SVGAGI (reference sequence). CDR3 sequence (DNA): TGTGCCAGCAGTTACCGGGGGGCCAATGAGCAGTTCTTC. The encoded protein is CASSYRGANEQFF.

This clonotype was picked up many times. V usage is TRBV6-2 or TRBV6-3 and J usage is TRBJ2-1, with 10 bases lining up with TRBD2. Trimming removed 5 bases from V and 9 bases from J; junction bases left unmatched: 10. The germline V gene has CDR1 MNHEY and CDR2 SVGEGT. This CDR3 region has 15 residues. In DNA form, the CDR3 reads TGTGCCAGCAGTGCCCTAGCGGGGGTCCCTGGTGAGCAGTTCTTC. Amino acids: CASSALAGVPGEQFF.

This clonotype was detected once. The rearrangement links TRBV12-3 or TRBV12-4 to TRBJ2-3; 9 bases are a match to TRBD1. Losses at the gene ends were 3 bases for V and 13 bases for J; bases not matched to a gene: 20. This CDR3 has 17 residues. The DNA of the CDR3 is TGTGCCAGCAGTTTTAGCCTAGGGACAGGGACCCCAGATATGGAGTATTTT. Translating it yields CASSFSLGTGTPDMEYF.

Details on this clonotype: With a much larger clone just one base away, this may be a read error. The rearrangement uses TRBV6-2 or TRBV6-3 and TRBJ2-4, with D maybe TRBD1 (6 bases). The J call may be mistaken, given a closer DNA end match to TRBJ2-7. The CDR3 is 12 amino acids. Germline-derived CDR1 and CDR2 are MNHEY and SVGEGT. The CDR3 coding sequence is TGTGTCAGCAGTGGACAGAACTACGAGCAGTACTTC. Translated: CVSSGQNYEQYF.

This clonotype came up a few times. This may be a read error, as it is one base from a much larger clone. CDR3 DNA sequence: TGTGCCAGCAGACGACTAGCGGGGCGTCTCAATGAGCAGTACTTC. As protein: CASRRLAGRLNEQYF. The chain uses TRBV5-6 and TRBJ2-5; 11 bases are shared with TRBD2. CDR1 and CDR2 (germline): SGHDT, YYEEEE. The CDR3 spans 15 residues. The ends lost 5 bases at V and 11 bases at J; junction bases unmatched: 14.

In regard to this clonotype: A read error may account for a junction end that differs from germline. The CDR3 loop is CASSLAPVSNTRELFF. CDR3 nucleotide sequence: TGCGCCAGCAGCTTGGCTCCGGTTTCGAACACCAGGGAGCTGTTTTTT. The rearrangement uses TRBV5-1 and TRBJ2-2; D gene unclear. Germline CDR1 and CDR2: SGHRS and YFSETQ. CDR3 size: 16 residues.

This clonotype was seen at least ten times. V and J are TRBV7-2 and TRBJ2-7; D gene uncertain. Germline CDR1 SGHTA, CDR2 FQGNSA. The CDR3 extends over 13 amino acids. Trimming took 7 bases from V and 2 from J, leaving 12 bases between them. The CDR3 nucleotides are TGTGCCAGCATCAACCCTGGGACCTACGAGCAGTACTTC. Protein sequence: CASINPGTYEQYF.

The chain carries TRBV12-3 or TRBV12-4 and TRBJ1-6, with 11 bases aligning to TRBD1. V dropped 5 bases and J dropped 5; count of bases not matched to a gene: 5. CDR3 length: 16 residues. The CDR3 protein is CASSPRTGGNNSPLHF. In nucleotides, the CDR3 is TGTGCCAGCAGTCCTAGGACAGGGGGCAATAATTCACCCCTCCACTTT.

This clonotype was found many times. The chain combines TRBV29-1 with TRBJ2-7; 9 bases fit TRBD1. This CDR3 has 14 amino acids. V gave up 6 bases and J gave up 5 bases; unmatched junction bases: 11. Germline V gene lookup returns CDR1 SQVTM and CDR2 ANQGSEA. CDR3 region: CSVWGTGRKNEQYF. CDR3 coding DNA: TGCAGCGTGTGGGGGACAGGGAGAAAGAACGAGCAGTACTTC.